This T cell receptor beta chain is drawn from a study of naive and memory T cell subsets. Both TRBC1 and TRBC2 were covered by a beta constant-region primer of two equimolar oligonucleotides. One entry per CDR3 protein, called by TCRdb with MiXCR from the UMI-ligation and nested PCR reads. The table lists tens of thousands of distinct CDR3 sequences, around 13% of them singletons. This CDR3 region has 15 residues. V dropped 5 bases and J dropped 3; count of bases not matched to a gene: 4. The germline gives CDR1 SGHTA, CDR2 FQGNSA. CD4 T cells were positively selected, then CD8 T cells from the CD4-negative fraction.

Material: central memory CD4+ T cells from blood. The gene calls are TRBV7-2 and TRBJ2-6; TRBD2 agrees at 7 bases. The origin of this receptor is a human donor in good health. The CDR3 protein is CASSPTGGGANVLTF. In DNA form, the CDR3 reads TGTGCCAGCAGCCCGACGGGGGGTGGGGCCAACGTCCTGACTTTC.